What follows is one T cell receptor (beta chain) and its context. Its antigen is currently unknown. This sample is drawn from a study of T cell responses to AZD1222 COVID-19 vaccine. Study results and limitations: Donors were largely white British and mainly female; clonal diversity was possibly underestimated. Repertoires were obtained solely post-peak T cell response. A reported finding is that nearly half of spike-specific TCRs target unmutated variant regions.

TCRdb's table, derived via immunoSEQ multiplex PCR, lists solely in-frame clones and lacks some. This repertoire shows more than 150,000 clones, about nine tenths found once; its top ten account for roughly 2%. The CDR3 length is 15 residues. V was trimmed by 2 bases and J by 8 bases, leaving 15 bases between them. Germline CDR1 MNHEY, CDR2 SMNVEV (reference sequence). The starting material was peripheral blood, obtained 28 days after the second AZD1222 dose. This clonotype originated in an adult who received the AZD1222 COVID-19 vaccine. The rearrangement uses TRBV27 and TRBJ1-4, with TRBD1 as a possible D gene (5 bases). CDR3 sequence reads: CASSLGAGRKEKLFF. CDR3 nucleotide sequence: TGTGCCAGCAGTTTAGGGGCAGGGCGGAAGGAAAAACTGTTTTTT.